A selection of T cell receptor beta chains follows, all from one sample in a study of cytotoxic CD8 clonotypes in ibrutinib-treated CLL. The repertoire was sequenced with immunoSEQ multiplex PCR; TCRdb's copy has only in-frame clones and lacks some. Of approximately 160,000 clones in the sample, more than 70% are singletons; the top ten hold roughly 3%. Material: PBMCs, obtained at disease progression, from a patient treated with ibrutinib. These receptors all stem from a human donor with chronic lymphocytic leukemia. Both conserved end residues are part of each CDR3. The order of the fields is D gene, V gene, CDR3 protein. The D gene is left open where the match is weak.

-	TRBV4-2	CASSQREQNSYNEQFF
-	TRBV7-8	CASSFFGTSDTEAFF
-	TRBV15	CATSRDSGSAEAFF
-	TRBV6-1	CASRETGNTEAFF
-	TRBV9	CASSVGTRAGGYTF
TRBD1	TRBV18	CASSPLQGTGANVLTF
TRBD1	TRBV6-5	CASSSTGGGNQPQHF
TRBD1	TRBV4-1	CASSQAGTGGHEQYF
-	TRBV28	CASREQNTGELFF
-	TRBV14	CASSQSTRTEQFF
TRBD1	TRBV7-9	CASSSSGGSGNQPQHF
-	TRBV30	CAWSQGGGGNQPQHF
-	TRBV6-5	CAVQGPINYGYTF
TRBD1	TRBV5-5	CASSLGTVLYEQYF
-	TRBV21-1	CASSKALYGPASGTYEQYF
-	TRBV4-3	CASSREGEIFYGYTF
-	TRBV10-3	CAISDPSQGWTNEKLFF
-	TRBV7-6	CASSLVMGTDTQYF
-	TRBV28	CASSLPGPSLYGYTF
-	TRBV6-6	CASREGTKNYGYTF
TRBD2	TRBV12-5	CASGLELAGAYEQYF
TRBD1	TRBV30	CAWSRGRRNEQFF
-	TRBV18	CASSSWISDEQFF
-	TRBV5-1	CASSLLPGHYEQYF
TRBD1	TRBV7-2	CASSLKYRQGANEQFF
-	TRBV5-4	CASKLSQRPTDTQYF
-	TRBV27	CASSLGAGTGYEQYF
TRBD2	TRBV4-2	CASSLRSGLAGLDNEQFF
-	TRBV14	CASSQGTPERARHEKLFF
TRBD2	TRBV28	CASSFSGGEQYF
-	TRBV19	CASSKKPRDEQYF
-	TRBV14	CASSAGPYEQYF
-	TRBV19	CASSIGPVKEQYF
-	TRBV4-2	CASSQDGVRTNTEAFF
TRBD1	TRBV5-5	CASRWGTGATGELFF
TRBD1	TRBV5-4	CASSLQGVDSYEQYF
-	TRBV4-1	CASSLLGWGTNEKLFF
-	TRBV16	CASSGVSIYGYTF
TRBD1	TRBV6-5	CASRDRGGYNEQFF
-	TRBV5-1	CASSLFDQNYNEQFF
TRBD1	TRBV5-1	CASSTGTGASGYTF
TRBD1	TRBV5-1	CASSDRTGTEQFF
-	TRBV15	CATSRVVGQERNIQYF
-	TRBV19	CASRDANEKLFF